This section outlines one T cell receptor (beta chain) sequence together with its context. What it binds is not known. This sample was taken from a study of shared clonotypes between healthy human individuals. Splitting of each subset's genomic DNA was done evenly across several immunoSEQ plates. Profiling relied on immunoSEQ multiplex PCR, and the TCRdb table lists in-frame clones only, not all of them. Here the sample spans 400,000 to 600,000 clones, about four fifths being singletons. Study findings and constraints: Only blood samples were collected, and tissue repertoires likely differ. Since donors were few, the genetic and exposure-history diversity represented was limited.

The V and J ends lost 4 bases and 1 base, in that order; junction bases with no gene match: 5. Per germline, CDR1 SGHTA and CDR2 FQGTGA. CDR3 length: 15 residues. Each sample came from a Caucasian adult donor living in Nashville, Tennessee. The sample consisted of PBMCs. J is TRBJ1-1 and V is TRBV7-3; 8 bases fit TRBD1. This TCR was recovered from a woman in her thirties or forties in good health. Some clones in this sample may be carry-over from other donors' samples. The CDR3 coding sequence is TGTGCCAGCAGCTCGAGCGGACAGGGGAACACTGAAGCTTTCTTT. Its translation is CASSSSGQGNTEAFF.